Here is one TCR beta chain with its context. Its target is not known. This sample stems from a study of blood T cells in healthy people across ages. Study-wide points: Roughly linear age-related decline in beta diversity appeared, significant by age approximately 41.

The CDR3 runs 14 residues. Germline V CDR1 and CDR2: GTSNPN, SVGIG (reference sequence). V shed 0 bases, J shed 6 bases, and the junction held 4 bases outside the gene matches. A second PCR, run for roughly 7 to 11 cycles, used a sample-barcoded 5' primer plus a J-beta primer mix. MiXCR, run by TCRdb on the 5' RACE reads, gives a single entry per CDR3 protein. The sample yields roughly 1.5 million distinct CDR3 sequences, 42% seen once. The clonotype was recovered from a woman under 30 in good health. The sequenced sample was blood. This sequence joins TRBV30 and TRBJ1-2; 10 nucleotides agree with TRBD1. CDR3 region: CAWSVIGQGDGYTF. The CDR3 region has the DNA TGTGCCTGGAGTGTAATCGGACAGGGGGATGGCTACACCTTC.